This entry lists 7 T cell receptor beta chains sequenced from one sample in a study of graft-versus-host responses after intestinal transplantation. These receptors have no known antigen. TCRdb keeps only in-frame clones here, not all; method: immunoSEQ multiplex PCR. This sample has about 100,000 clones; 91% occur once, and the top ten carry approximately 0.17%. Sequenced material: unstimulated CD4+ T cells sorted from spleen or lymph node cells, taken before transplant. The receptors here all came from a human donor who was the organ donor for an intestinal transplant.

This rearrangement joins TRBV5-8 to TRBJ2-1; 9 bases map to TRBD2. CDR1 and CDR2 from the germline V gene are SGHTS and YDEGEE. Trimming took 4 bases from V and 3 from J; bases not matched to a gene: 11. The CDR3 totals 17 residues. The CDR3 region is CASSPSATSGYYNEQFF. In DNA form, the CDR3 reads TGTGCCAGCAGCCCCTCAGCGACTAGCGGATACTACAATGAGCAGTTCTTC. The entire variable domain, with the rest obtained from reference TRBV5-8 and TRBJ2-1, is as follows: EAGVTQSPTHLIKTRGQQATLRCSPISGHTSVYWYQQALGLGLQFLLWYDEGEERNRGNFPPRFSGRQFPNYSSELNVNALELEDSALYLCASSPSATSGYYNEQFFGPGTRLTVL.

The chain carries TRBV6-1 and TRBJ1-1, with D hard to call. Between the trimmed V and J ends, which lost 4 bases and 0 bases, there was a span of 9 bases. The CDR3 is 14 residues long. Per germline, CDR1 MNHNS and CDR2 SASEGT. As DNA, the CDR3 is TGTGCCAGCAGTGGACGACGGGTGAACACTGAAGCTTTCTTT. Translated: CASSGRRVNTEAFF.

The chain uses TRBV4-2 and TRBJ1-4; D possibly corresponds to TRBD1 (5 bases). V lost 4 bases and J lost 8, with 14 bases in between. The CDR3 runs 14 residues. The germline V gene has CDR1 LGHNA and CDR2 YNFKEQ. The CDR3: CASSPGRGGEKLFF. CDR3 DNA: TGTGCCAGCAGCCCCGGGAGGGGTGGCGAAAAACTGTTTTTT.

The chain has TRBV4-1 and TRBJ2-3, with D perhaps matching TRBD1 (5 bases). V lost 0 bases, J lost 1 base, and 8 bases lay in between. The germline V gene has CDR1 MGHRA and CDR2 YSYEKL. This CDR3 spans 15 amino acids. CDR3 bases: TGCGCCAGCAGCCAAGAAGGGGTCCGCACAGATACGCAGTATTTT. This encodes CASSQEGVRTDTQYF.

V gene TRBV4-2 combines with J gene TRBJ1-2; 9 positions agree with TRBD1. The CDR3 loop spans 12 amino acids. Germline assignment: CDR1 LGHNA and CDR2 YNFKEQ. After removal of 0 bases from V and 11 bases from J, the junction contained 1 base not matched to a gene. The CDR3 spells CASSQEGQGYTF. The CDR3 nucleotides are TGTGCCAGCAGCCAAGAAGGACAGGGGTACACCTTC.

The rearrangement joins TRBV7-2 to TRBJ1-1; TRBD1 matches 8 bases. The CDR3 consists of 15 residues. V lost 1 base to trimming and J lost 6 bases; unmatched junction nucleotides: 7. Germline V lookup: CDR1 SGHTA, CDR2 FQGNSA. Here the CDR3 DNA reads TGTGCCAGCAGCTTAGAGTCCGGACAGGGCTCTGAAGCTTTCTTT. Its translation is CASSLESGQGSEAFF.

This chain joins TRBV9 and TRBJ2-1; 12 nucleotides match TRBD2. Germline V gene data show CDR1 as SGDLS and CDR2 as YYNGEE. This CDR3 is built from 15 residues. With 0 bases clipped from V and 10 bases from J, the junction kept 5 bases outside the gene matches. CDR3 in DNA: TGTGCCAGCAGCGTAGCTAGCGGGGGGGCGCTCGAGCAGTTCTTC. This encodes CASSVASGGALEQFF.